This T cell receptor beta chain was sequenced in a study of T cells in localized non-small cell lung cancer. Assay used: immunoSEQ multiplex PCR; TCRdb lists only in-frame clones, some missing. The sample holds more than 50,000 clones, around 86% seen once. The CDR3 loop spans 14 amino acids. Germline-derived CDR1 and CDR2 are SGHRS and YFSETQ. V lost 5 bases to trimming and J lost 2 bases; unmatched junction nucleotides: 6. This clone was picked up one time. This clonotype originated in an older female donor with stage II squamous cell lung carcinoma. J is TRBJ2-5 and V is TRBV5-1; 7 bases are a match to TRBD1. This sample comprised peripheral blood, obtained before any cancer treatment. The CDR3 DNA sequence: TGCGCCAGCAGTAGGGACAGCCTACAAGAGACCCAGTACTTC. This translates into CASSRDSLQETQYF.